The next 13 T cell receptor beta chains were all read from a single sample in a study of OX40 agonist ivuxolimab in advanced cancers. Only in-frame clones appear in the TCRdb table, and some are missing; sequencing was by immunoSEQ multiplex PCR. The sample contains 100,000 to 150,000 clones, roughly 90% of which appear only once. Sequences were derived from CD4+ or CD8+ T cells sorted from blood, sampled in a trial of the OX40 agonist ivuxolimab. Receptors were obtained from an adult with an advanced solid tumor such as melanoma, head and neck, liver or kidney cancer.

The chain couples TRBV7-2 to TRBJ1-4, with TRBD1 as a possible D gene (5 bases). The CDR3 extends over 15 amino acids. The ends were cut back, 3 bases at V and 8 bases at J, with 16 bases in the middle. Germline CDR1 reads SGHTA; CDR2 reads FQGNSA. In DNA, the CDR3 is TGTGCCAGCAGCTTGCCGGGGGGAGTTAAGGAAAAACTGTTTTTT. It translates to CASSLPGGVKEKLFF.

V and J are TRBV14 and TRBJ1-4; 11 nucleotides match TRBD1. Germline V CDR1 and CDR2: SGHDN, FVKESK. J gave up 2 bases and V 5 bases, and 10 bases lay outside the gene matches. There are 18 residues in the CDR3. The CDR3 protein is CASSVRTGGLQTNEKLFF. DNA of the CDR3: TGTGCCAGCAGCGTCCGGACAGGGGGCCTTCAGACTAATGAAAAACTGTTTTTT.

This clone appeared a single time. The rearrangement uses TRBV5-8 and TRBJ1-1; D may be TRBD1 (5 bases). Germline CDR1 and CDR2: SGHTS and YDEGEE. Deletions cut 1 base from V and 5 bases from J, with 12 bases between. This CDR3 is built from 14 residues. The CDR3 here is CASSLRGAGTEAFF. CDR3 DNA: TGTGCCAGCAGCTTGCGAGGGGCAGGGACTGAAGCTTTCTTT.

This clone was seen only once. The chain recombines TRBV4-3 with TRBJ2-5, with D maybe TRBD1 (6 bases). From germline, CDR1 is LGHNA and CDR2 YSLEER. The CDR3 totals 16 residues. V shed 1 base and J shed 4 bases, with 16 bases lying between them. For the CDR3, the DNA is TGCGCCAGCAGCCAAGCCCCCTGGGGGCGCGGAGAGACCCAGTACTTC. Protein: CASSQAPWGRGETQYF.

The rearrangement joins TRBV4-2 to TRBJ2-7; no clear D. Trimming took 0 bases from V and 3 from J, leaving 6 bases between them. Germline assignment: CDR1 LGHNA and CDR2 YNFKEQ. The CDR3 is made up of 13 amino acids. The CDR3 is CASSQEVYYEQYF. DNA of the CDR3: TGTGCCAGCAGCCAAGAGGTTTACTACGAGCAGTACTTC.

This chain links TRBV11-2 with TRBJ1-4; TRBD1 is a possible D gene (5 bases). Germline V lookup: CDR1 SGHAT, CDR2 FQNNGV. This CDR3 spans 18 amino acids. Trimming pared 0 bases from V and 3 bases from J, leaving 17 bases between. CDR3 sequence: CASSLDLGGGLANEKLFF. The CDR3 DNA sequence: TGTGCCAGCAGCTTAGATCTCGGGGGGGGTCTAGCTAATGAAAAACTGTTTTTT.

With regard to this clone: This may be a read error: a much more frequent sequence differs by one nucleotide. CDR3 sequence: CASSSRQGNNRMNTEAFF. As DNA, the CDR3 is TGTGCCAGCTCCTCCCGCCAGGGCAACAATCGCATGAACACTGAAGCTTTCTTT. The rearrangement links TRBV28 to TRBJ1-1; perhaps TRBD1 as D (5 bases). The CDR3 is 18 residues long. The V end was cut by 8 bases, the J end by 0 bases, with 25 bases between. Germline-derived CDR1 and CDR2 are MDHEN and SYDVKM.

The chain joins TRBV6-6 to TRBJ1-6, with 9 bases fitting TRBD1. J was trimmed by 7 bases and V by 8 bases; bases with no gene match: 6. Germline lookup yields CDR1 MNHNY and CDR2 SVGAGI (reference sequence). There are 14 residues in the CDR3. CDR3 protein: CASRGDRENSPLHF. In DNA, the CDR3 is TGTGCCAGCCGAGGGGACAGGGAGAATTCACCCCTCCACTTT.

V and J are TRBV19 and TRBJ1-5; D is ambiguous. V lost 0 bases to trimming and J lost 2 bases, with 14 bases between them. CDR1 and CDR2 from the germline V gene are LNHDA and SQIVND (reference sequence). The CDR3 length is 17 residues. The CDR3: CASSIDPAGKGNQPQHF. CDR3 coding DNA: TGTGCCAGTAGTATAGATCCCGCGGGGAAGGGCAATCAGCCCCAGCATTTT.

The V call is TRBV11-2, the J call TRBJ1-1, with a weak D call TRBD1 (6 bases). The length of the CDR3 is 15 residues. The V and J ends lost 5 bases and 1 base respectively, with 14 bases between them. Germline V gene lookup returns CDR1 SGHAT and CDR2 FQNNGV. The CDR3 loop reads CASSPSDRRNTEAFF. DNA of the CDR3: TGTGCCAGCAGCCCCTCCGACAGGAGGAACACTGAAGCTTTCTTT.

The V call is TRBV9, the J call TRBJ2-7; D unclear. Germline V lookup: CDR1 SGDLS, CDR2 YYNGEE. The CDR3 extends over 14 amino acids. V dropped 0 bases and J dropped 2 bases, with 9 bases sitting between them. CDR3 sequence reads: CASSVGDLAYEQYF. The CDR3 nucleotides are TGTGCCAGCAGCGTAGGAGACCTCGCCTACGAGCAGTACTTC. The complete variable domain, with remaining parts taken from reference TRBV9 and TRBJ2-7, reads DSGVTQTPKHLITATGQRVTLRCSPRSGDLSVYWYQQSLDQGLQFLIQYYNGEERAKGNILERFSAQQFPDLHSELNLSSLELGDSALYFCASSVGDLAYEQYFGPGTRLTVT.

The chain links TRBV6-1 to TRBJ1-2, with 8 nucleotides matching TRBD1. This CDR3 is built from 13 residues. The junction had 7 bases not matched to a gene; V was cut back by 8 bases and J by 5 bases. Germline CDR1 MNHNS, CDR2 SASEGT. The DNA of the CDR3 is TGTGCCAGCGAGGGACAGGACCTATATGGCTACACCTTC. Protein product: CASEGQDLYGYTF.

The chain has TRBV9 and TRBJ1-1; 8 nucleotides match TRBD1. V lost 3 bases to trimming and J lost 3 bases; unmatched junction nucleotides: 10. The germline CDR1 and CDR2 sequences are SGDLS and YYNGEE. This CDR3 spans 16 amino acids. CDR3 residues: CASSAPETGVHTEAFF. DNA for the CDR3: TGTGCCAGCAGCGCCCCTGAGACAGGGGTGCACACTGAAGCTTTCTTT.